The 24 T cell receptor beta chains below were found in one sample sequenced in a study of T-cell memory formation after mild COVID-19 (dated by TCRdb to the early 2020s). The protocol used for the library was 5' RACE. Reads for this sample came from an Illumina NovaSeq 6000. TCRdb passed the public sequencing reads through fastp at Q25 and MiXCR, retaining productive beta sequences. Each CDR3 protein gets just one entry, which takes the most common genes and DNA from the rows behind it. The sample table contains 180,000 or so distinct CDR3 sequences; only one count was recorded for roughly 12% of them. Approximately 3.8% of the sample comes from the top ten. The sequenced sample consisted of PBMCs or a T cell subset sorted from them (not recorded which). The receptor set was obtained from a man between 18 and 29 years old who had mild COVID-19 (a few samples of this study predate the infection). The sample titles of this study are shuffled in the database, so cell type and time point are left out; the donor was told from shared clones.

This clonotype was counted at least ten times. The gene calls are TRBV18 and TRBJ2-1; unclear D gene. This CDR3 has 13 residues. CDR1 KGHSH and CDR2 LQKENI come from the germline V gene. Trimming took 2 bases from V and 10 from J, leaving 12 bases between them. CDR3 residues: CASSPSGRGEQFF. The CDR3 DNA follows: TGTGCCAGCTCACCATCCGGAAGAGGCGAGCAGTTCTTC.

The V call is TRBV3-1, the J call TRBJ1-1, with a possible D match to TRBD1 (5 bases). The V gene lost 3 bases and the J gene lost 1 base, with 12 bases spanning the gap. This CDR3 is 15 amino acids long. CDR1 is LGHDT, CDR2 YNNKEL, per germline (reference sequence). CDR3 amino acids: CASSHRDRSNTEAFF. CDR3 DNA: TGTGCCAGCAGCCACCGCGACAGATCGAACACTGAAGCTTTCTTT. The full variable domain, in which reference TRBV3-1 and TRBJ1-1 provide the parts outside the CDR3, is DTAVSQTPKYLVTQMGNDKSIKCEQNLGHDTMYWYKQDSKKFLKIMFSYNNKELIINETVPNRFSPKSPDKAHLNLHINSLELGDSAVYFCASSHRDRSNTEAFFGQGTRLTVV.

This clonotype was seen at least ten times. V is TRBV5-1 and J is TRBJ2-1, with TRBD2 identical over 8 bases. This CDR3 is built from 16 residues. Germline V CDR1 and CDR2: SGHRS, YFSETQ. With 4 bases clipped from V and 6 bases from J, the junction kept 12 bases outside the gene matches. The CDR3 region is CASSPEPGGVGNEQFF. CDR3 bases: TGCGCCAGCAGCCCGGAACCCGGGGGGGTTGGCAATGAGCAGTTCTTC.

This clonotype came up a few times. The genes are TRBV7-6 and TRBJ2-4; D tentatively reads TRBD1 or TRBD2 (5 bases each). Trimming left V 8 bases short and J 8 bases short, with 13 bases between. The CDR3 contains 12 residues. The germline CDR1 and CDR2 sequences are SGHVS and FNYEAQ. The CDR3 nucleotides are TGTGCCAGCTCGGGCAGAGGGGACATTCAGTACTTC. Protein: CASSGRGDIQYF.

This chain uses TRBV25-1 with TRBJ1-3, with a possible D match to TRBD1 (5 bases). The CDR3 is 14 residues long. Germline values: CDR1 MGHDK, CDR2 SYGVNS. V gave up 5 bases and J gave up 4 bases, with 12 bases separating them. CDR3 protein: CASSQGASGNTIYF. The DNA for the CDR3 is TGTGCCAGCAGTCAGGGTGCAAGCGGAAACACCATATATTTT.

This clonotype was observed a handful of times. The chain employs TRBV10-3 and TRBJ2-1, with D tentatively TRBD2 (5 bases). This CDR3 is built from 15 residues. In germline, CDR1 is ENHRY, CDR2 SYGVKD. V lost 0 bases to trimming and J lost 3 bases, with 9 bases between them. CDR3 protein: CAISESPGNYNEQFF. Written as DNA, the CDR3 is TGTGCCATCAGTGAGTCCCCGGGGAACTACAATGAGCAGTTCTTC.

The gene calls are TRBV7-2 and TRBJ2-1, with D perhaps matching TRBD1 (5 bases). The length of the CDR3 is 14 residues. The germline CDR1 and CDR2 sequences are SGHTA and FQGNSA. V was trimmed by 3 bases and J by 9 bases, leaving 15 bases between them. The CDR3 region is CASSLESWGGEQFF. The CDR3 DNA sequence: TGTGCCAGCAGCTTGGAGTCGTGGGGCGGTGAGCAGTTCTTC. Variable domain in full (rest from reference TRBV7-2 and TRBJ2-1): GAGVSQSPSNKVTEKGKDVELRCDPISGHTALYWYRQSLGQGLEFLIYFQGNSAPDKSGLPSDRFSAERTGGSVSTLTIQRTQQEDSAVYLCASSLESWGGEQFFGPGTRLTVL.

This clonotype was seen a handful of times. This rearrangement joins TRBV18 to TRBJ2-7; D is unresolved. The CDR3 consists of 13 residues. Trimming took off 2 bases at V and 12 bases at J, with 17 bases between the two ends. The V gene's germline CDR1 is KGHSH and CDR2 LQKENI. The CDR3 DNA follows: TGTGCCAGCTCACCAAGTGCGTCAGGATTGGGGTACTTC. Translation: CASSPSASGLGYF.

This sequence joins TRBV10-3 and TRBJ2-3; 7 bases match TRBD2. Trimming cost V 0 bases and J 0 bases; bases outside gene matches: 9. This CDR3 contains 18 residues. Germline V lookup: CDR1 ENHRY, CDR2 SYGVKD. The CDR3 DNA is TGTGCCATCAGTGAGTCGACTCTGAACGGGGGGAGCACAGATACGCAGTATTTT. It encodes CAISESTLNGGSTDTQYF.

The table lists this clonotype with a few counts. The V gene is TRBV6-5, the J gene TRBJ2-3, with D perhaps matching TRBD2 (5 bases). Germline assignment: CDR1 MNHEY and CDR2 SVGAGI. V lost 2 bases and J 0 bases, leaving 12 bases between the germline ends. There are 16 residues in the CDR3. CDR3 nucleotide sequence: TGTGCCAGCAGTTACCGAGGGCGCCCCAGCACAGATACGCAGTATTTT. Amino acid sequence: CASSYRGRPSTDTQYF.

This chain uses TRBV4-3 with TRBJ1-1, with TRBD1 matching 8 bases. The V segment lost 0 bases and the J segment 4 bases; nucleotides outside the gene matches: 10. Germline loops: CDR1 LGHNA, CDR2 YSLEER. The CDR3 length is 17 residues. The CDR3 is CASSQEVVRQGRTEAFF. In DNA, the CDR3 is TGCGCCAGCAGCCAAGAGGTGGTTCGACAGGGGCGCACTGAAGCTTTCTTT.

This CDR3 reads CASRSKRGIADTQYF. The DNA of the CDR3 is TGTGCCAGCCGGTCCAAGCGGGGGATCGCAGATACGCAGTATTTT. The chain recombines TRBV7-9 with TRBJ2-3; 8 bases agree with TRBD2. Germline CDR1 is SEHNR and CDR2 is FQNEAQ (reference sequence). Losses at the gene ends were 8 bases for V and 4 bases for J; bases not matched to a gene: 11. This CDR3 contains 15 residues.

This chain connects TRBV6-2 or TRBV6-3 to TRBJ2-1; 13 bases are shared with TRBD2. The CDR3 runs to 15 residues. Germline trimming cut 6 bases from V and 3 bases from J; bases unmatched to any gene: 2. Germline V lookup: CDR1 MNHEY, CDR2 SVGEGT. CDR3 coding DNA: TGTGCCAGCAGGCGACTAGCGGGGGGCTACAATGAGCAGTTCTTC. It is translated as CASRRLAGGYNEQFF.

As DNA, the CDR3 is TGTGCCAGCAGTGAACGACTAGGAGGCCGGGAAGAGACCCAGTACTTC. The encoded protein is CASSERLGGREETQYF. The rearrangement links TRBV25-1 to TRBJ2-5; D possibly corresponds to TRBD2 (6 bases). V lost 2 bases to trimming and J lost 3 bases, with 16 bases between them. The CDR3 spans 16 residues. In germline, CDR1 is MGHDK, CDR2 SYGVNS.

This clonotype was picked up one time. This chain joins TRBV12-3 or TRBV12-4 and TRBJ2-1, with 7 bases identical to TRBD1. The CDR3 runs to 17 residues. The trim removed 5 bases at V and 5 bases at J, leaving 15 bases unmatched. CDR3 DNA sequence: TGTGCCAGCAGTCCACCAGAAGGGGGCGGATTCCACAATGAGCAGTTCTTC. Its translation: CASSPPEGGGFHNEQFF.

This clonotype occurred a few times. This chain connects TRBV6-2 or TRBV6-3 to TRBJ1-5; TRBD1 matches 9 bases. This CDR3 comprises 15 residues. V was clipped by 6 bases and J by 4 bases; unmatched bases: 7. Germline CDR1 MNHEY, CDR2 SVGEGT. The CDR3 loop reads CASSPTGGGNQPQHF. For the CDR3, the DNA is TGTGCCAGCAGCCCAACAGGGGGCGGAAATCAGCCCCAGCATTTT.

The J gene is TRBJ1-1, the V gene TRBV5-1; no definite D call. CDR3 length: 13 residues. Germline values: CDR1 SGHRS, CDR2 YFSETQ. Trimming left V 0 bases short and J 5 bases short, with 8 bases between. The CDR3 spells CASSLGARTEAFF. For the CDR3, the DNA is TGCGCCAGCAGCTTGGGGGCACGGACTGAAGCTTTCTTT.

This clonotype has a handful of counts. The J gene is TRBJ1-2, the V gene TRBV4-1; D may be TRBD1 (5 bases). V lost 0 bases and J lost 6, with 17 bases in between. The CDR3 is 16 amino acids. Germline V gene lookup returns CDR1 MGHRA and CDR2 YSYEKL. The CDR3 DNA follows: TGCGCCAGCAGCCAAGAGTTTCCCGGGGGAGGGAATGGCTACACCTTC. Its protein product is CASSQEFPGGGNGYTF.

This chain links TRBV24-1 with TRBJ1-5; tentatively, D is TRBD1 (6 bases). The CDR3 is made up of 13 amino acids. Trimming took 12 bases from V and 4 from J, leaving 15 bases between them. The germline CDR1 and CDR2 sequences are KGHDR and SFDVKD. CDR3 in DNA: TGTGCCTCGCAAGGACAGCCAAATCAGCCCCAGCATTTT. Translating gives CASQGQPNQPQHF.

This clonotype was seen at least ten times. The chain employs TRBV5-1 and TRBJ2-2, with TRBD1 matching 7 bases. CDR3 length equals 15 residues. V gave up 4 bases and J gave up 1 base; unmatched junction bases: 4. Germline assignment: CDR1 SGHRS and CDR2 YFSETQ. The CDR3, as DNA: TGCGCCAGCAGCCCTCGGACAGGGAACACCGGGGAGCTGTTTTTT. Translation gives CASSPRTGNTGELFF.

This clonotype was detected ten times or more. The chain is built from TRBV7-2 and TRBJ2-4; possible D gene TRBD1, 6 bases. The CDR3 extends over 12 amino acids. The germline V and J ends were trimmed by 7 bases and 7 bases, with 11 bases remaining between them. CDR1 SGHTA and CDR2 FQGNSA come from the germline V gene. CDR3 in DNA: TGTGCCAGCACCTCCACAGGGAACATTCAGTACTTC. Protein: CASTSTGNIQYF.

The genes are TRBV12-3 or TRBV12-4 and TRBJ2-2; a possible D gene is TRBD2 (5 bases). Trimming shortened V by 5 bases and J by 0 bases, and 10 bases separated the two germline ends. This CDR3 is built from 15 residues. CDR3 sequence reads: CASSRTRSNTGELFF. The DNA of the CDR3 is TGTGCCAGCAGTCGTACTAGGTCGAACACCGGGGAGCTGTTTTTT.

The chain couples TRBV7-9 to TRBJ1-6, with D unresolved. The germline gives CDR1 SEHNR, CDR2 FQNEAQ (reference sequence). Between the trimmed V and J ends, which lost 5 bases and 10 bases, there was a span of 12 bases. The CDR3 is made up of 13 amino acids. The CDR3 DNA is TGTGCCAGCAGCCCACGGGAAGTATCACCCCTCCACTTT. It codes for CASSPREVSPLHF.

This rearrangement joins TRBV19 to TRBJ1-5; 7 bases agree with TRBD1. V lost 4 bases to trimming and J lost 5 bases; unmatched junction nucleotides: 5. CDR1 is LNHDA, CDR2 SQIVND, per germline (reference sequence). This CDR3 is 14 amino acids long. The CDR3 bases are TGTGCCAGTAGTAGAAACCAGGGGGATCAGCCCCAGCATTTT. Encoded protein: CASSRNQGDQPQHF.